The 21 T cell receptor beta chains presented below share a single source sample, sequenced in a study of human T cells and chemical hapten exposure. The time point is: pre-sensitization, week 0. This sample's treatment: therapeutic diphenylcyclopropenone sensitization with weekly scalp DPC. TCRdb redid the calling of the RACE reads with MiXCR, one entry per CDR3 protein. This table has over 300,000 distinct CDR3 sequences, 5% to 6.5% appearing once. This material consisted of whole blood, taken in connection with sensitization to the hapten diphenylcyclopropenone (DPC). The receptors shown here come from a woman aged 50 to 60 with alopecia areata. Some clones in this sample may be carry-over from other donors' samples.

The gene calls are TRBV6-1 and TRBJ1-1, with D unresolved. The CDR3 spans 12 residues. The germline V gene has CDR1 MNHNS and CDR2 SASEGT. V lost 3 bases, J lost 11 bases, and 13 bases lay in between. CDR3 bases: TGTGCCAGCAGTGAGGATACCCAGCGTGCTTTCTTT. It translates to CASSEDTQRAFF.

This clonotype was seen a handful of times. The chain employs TRBV12-3 or TRBV12-4 and TRBJ2-3; D might be TRBD2 (6 bases). V lost 2 bases and J 9 bases, leaving 15 bases between the germline ends. This CDR3 comprises 14 residues. This CDR3 reads CASSLTGVTSTQYF. The CDR3 region has the DNA TGTGCCAGCAGTTTAACGGGAGTGACTTCGACGCAGTATTTT.

The V gene is TRBV6-5, the J gene TRBJ1-5; a weak D match, TRBD1 (6 bases). Germline V gene lookup returns CDR1 MNHEY and CDR2 SVGAGI. The length of the CDR3 is 14 residues. Deletions cut 6 bases from V and 2 bases from J, with 11 bases between. CDR3 bases: TGTGCCAGCAGGAGGGGGGGCGGCAATCAGCCCCAGCATTTT. Its translation: CASRRGGGNQPQHF.

This clonotype was detected many times. The chain links TRBV6-2 or TRBV6-3 to TRBJ2-5; D is undetermined. The CDR3 length is 14 residues. V gave up 5 bases and J gave up 10 bases, with 20 bases separating them. Germline-derived CDR1 and CDR2 are MNHEY and SVGEGT. The CDR3 is CASSTWSPELGQYF. DNA for the CDR3: TGTGCCAGCAGTACCTGGTCCCCCGAACTCGGCCAGTACTTC.

This clonotype was seen repeatedly, ten times or more. The chain links TRBV6-5 to TRBJ1-6; 7 positions agree with TRBD1. J was trimmed by 8 bases and V by 8 bases; bases with no gene match: 12. Per the germline V gene, CDR1 is MNHEY and CDR2 is SVGAGI. This CDR3 is built from 15 residues. Written as DNA, the CDR3 is TGTGCCAGCCGACGTGACAGGGACGTGTATTCACCCCTCCACTTT. As protein: CASRRDRDVYSPLHF.

The chain recombines TRBV5-1 with TRBJ2-1; possibly TRBD1 for D (5 bases). Germline loops: CDR1 SGHRS, CDR2 YFSETQ. Trimming stripped 0 bases from V and 8 bases from J, with 12 bases between. This CDR3 contains 14 residues. The CDR3 DNA reads as TGCGCCAGCAGCTTGGGCCCCGGCAGGGATGAGCAGTTCTTC. Amino acid sequence: CASSLGPGRDEQFF.

V and J are TRBV25-1 and TRBJ1-4, with a tentative D call TRBD1 (5 bases). CDR3 length equals 13 residues. Germline-derived CDR1 and CDR2 are MGHDK and SYGVNS. Trimming left V 6 bases short and J 8 bases short, with 13 bases between. The CDR3 is CASSEGPREKLFF. In nucleotides, the CDR3 is TGTGCCAGCAGCGAGGGACCGAGGGAAAAACTGTTTTTT.

This clonotype came up many times. This chain links TRBV12-3 or TRBV12-4 with TRBJ1-2; TRBD1 matches at 8 bases. The ends lost 6 bases at V and 8 bases at J; junction bases unmatched: 20. This CDR3 spans 17 amino acids. Here the CDR3 DNA reads TGTGCCAGCAGGCAATACCTGGACAGGGATCTCTATGGCGGCTACACCTTC. Residues: CASRQYLDRDLYGGYTF.

This clonotype was observed at least ten times. The chain recombines TRBV9 with TRBJ2-5, with TRBD1 matching 9 bases. The CDR3 consists of 18 residues. Germline CDR1 reads SGDLS; CDR2 reads YYNGEE. Germline trimming cut 2 bases from V and 2 bases from J; bases unmatched to any gene: 13. Written as DNA, the CDR3 is TGTGCCAGCAGCGTTTCGAACCGGGACAGGGATCTTCAAGAGACCCAGTACTTC. This encodes CASSVSNRDRDLQETQYF.

This clonotype was seen a few times. The V gene is TRBV12-3 or TRBV12-4, the J gene TRBJ2-1; the match to TRBD1 covers 9 bases. V shed 6 bases and J 3 bases; nucleotides not matched to a gene: 6. This CDR3 is 15 amino acids long. The CDR3 here is CASRGGTGFYNEQFF. In nucleotides, the CDR3 is TGTGCCAGCAGGGGGGGGACAGGGTTCTACAATGAGCAGTTCTTC.

There are a few counts of this clonotype. The chain links TRBV27 to TRBJ1-1, with D tentatively TRBD1 (5 bases). Germline loops: CDR1 MNHEY, CDR2 SMNVEV (reference sequence). This CDR3 has 12 residues. Trimming stripped 2 bases from V and 7 bases from J, with 8 bases between. CDR3 sequence reads: CASSLIGDEAFF. Written as DNA, the CDR3 is TGTGCCAGCAGTTTAATAGGGGATGAAGCTTTCTTT.

In this sample, this clonotype turned up many times. The chain recombines TRBV7-8 with TRBJ2-1; 9 positions agree with TRBD1. Trimming took 5 bases from V and 6 from J; bases not matched to a gene: 8. CDR3 length: 15 residues. Per the germline V gene, CDR1 is SGHVS and CDR2 is FQNEAQ. This chain's CDR3 is CASSPDRGGINEQFF. The CDR3 DNA is TGTGCCAGCAGCCCGGACAGGGGAGGGATCAATGAGCAGTTCTTC.

This clonotype appeared many times. The chain uses TRBV12-3 or TRBV12-4 and TRBJ2-1; D is tentatively TRBD1 or TRBD2 (6 bases each). The CDR3 runs 15 residues. V shed 2 bases and J shed 2 bases, with 10 bases lying between them. The CDR3 region is CASSLTRGPYNEQFF. The CDR3 DNA reads as TGTGCCAGCAGTTTAACCCGGGGGCCCTACAATGAGCAGTTCTTC.

This clonotype was detected once. The CDR3 sequence: CASKTSYTQYF. DNA for the CDR3: TGTGCCAGCAAGACAAGCTACACGCAGTACTTC. V is TRBV6-5 and J is TRBJ2-7; no reliable D call. Looked up from germline, CDR1 is MNHEY and CDR2 is SVGAGI. The length of the CDR3 is 11 residues. V was clipped by 7 bases and J by 9 bases, with 13 bases between them.

The V call is TRBV5-1, the J call TRBJ2-1, with D maybe TRBD2 (6 bases). Germline V gene lookup returns CDR1 SGHRS and CDR2 YFSETQ. Deletions cut 0 bases from V and 3 bases from J, with 7 bases between. The length of the CDR3 is 14 residues. The CDR3 is CASSLGLVYNEQFF. The CDR3 coding sequence is TGCGCCAGCAGCTTGGGACTAGTCTACAATGAGCAGTTCTTC.

This clonotype was seen many times. The CDR3 here is CSVVDGPYEQYF. The CDR3 bases are TGCAGCGTTGTAGACGGACCCTACGAGCAGTACTTC. The V call is TRBV29-1, the J call TRBJ2-7; the D is unclear. There are 12 residues in the CDR3. Germline V gene lookup returns CDR1 SQVTM and CDR2 ANQGSEA. Trimming removed 4 bases at V and 2 bases at J, with 9 bases between.

This clonotype occurred many times. This sequence joins TRBV7-9 and TRBJ2-3, with a weak D call TRBD1 (6 bases). The CDR3 consists of 15 residues. Trimming stripped 2 bases from V and 5 bases from J, with 14 bases between. CDR1 and CDR2 from the germline V gene are SEHNR and FQNEAQ (reference sequence). The CDR3 here is CASSLLGGEIDTQYF. The CDR3 DNA reads TGTGCCAGCAGCTTACTAGGGGGAGAAATAGATACGCAGTATTTT.

This clonotype was seen ten or more times. CDR3 DNA: TGTGCCAGCAGTTTAGTACAGGCACCTAACTATGGCTACACCTTC. It codes for CASSLVQAPNYGYTF. The chain combines TRBV12-3 or TRBV12-4 with TRBJ1-2; tentative D call: TRBD1 (5 bases). The CDR3 length is 15 residues. With 1 base removed from V and 0 bases from J, the gap between germline ends came to 9 bases.

V usage is TRBV5-6 and J usage is TRBJ1-1; a weak D match, TRBD1 (5 bases). V dropped 2 bases and J dropped 7 bases, with 9 bases sitting between them. The CDR3 is made up of 12 amino acids. Germline V lookup: CDR1 SGHDT, CDR2 YYEEEE. The CDR3 DNA sequence: TGTGCCAGCAGCTTATTGGGGCGTGAAGCTTTCTTT. Translation: CASSLLGREAFF.

This clonotype was found many times. The chain has TRBV5-1 and TRBJ2-7; D possibly uses TRBD1 or TRBD2 (5 bases each). Germline assignment: CDR1 SGHRS and CDR2 YFSETQ. The CDR3 runs 14 residues. Trimming removed 2 bases at V and 7 bases at J, with 16 bases between. CDR3 residues: CASSFIPGPEEQYF. The CDR3 bases are TGCGCCAGCAGCTTTATCCCGGGGCCGGAGGAGCAGTACTTC.

Of note for this clonotype: This sequence may be a read error, since a much larger clone differs from it by one base. The J gene is TRBJ2-7, the V gene TRBV20-1; D is possibly TRBD1 (6 bases). Germline loops: CDR1 DFQATT, CDR2 SNEGSKA (reference sequence). This CDR3 spans 12 amino acids. CDR3 amino acids: CSARQVSYEQHF. For the CDR3, the DNA is TGCAGTGCCAGACAGGTCTCCTACGAGCAGCACTTC.